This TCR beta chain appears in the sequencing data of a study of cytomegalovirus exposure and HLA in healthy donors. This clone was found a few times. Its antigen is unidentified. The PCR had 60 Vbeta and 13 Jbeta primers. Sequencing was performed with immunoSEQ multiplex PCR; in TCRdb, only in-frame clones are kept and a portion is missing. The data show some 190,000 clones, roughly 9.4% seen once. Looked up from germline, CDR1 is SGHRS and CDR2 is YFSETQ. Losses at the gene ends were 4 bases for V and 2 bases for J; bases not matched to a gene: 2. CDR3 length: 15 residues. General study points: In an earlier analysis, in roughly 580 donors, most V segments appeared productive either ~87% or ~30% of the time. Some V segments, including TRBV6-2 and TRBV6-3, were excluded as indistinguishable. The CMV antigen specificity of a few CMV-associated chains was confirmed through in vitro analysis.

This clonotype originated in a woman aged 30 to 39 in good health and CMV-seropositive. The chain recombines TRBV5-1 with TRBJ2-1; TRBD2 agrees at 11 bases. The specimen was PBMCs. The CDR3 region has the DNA TGCGCCAGCAGCCAGACTAGCGGGACCTACAATGAGCAGTTCTTC. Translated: CASSQTSGTYNEQFF.